This T cell receptor (beta chain) is from a study of shared clonotypes between healthy human individuals. Notes on the study in general: For naive CD4 cells, 4% to 5% of clonotypes were shared across several donors.

The germline V gene has CDR1 SGHRS and CDR2 YFSETQ. This CDR3 region has 16 residues. The J segment lost 4 bases and the V segment lost 0 bases, leaving 9 bases of the junction unmatched. Clones were sequenced by immunoSEQ multiplex PCR, and TCRdb holds only the in-frame ones, with some missing. The sample includes about 1.5 million clones, 95% to 99% of them seen just once. As regards this clone: Its antigen remains unknown.

The chain has TRBV5-1 and TRBJ2-5, with 7 bases identical to TRBD2. Sequenced input: naive CD4+ T cells sorted from blood. Subset in this sample: CD45RA+ positively selected. This sequence originates from a man aged 30 to 45 in good health. The CDR3 nucleotides are TGCGCCAGCAGCTTGGGGGCACTAGCGTTTCCAGAGACCCAGTACTTC. Translation gives CASSLGALAFPETQYF.